Shown below are 9 T cell receptor beta chains from a single sample sequenced in a study of CD8+ T cells in alopecia areata. Treatment indicated: oral pan-JAK inhibitor, 5-10 mg twice daily. It was cDNA, reverse transcribed from extracted RNA, that served as the sequencing template. Only in-frame clones appear in the TCRdb table, and some are missing; sequencing was by immunoSEQ multiplex PCR. The data hold under 150,000 clones, with less than 70% observed a single time. The specimen was CD4+ T cells sorted from blood, collected at week 24, from a patient treated with tofacitinib. Every receptor here comes from a human donor with alopecia areata.

The chain links TRBV6-5 to TRBJ2-3; 7 nucleotides match TRBD1. V trimming: 4 bases; J trimming: 6 bases; junction bases outside the gene matches: 4. The germline gives CDR1 MNHEY, CDR2 SVGAGI. The CDR3 spans 13 residues. CDR3: CASSSGQLDTQYF. DNA of the CDR3: TGTGCCAGCAGTTCGGGACAGTTGGATACGCAGTATTTT.

This chain uses TRBV30 with TRBJ2-7; D possibly corresponds to TRBD2 (6 bases). Germline CDR1 is GTSNPN and CDR2 is SVGIG (reference sequence). The CDR3 consists of 13 residues. The ends were cut back, 2 bases at V and 2 bases at J, with 10 bases in the middle. Written as DNA, the CDR3 is TGTGCCTGGAGTCGCGGGGAGCCCTACGAGCAGTACTTC. Translating it yields CAWSRGEPYEQYF.

The J gene is TRBJ1-2, the V gene TRBV30; 9 positions agree with TRBD1. V was clipped by 2 bases and J by 0 bases; unmatched bases: 7. The CDR3 runs 16 residues. Germline V gene data show CDR1 as GTSNPN and CDR2 as SVGIG (reference sequence). CDR3 in amino acids: CAWSSPGQGPNYGYTF. Written as DNA, the CDR3 is TGTGCCTGGAGTTCGCCGGGACAGGGACCTAACTATGGCTACACCTTC.

This clone is a singleton in its sample. This chain links TRBV29-1 with TRBJ2-3, with D perhaps matching TRBD2 (5 bases). The V gene's germline CDR1 is SQVTM and CDR2 ANQGSEA. The V end lost 4 bases, the J end lost 1 base, and 9 bases lay between the germline ends. This CDR3 spans 13 amino acids. The CDR3 nucleotides read TGCAGCGTTGGATGGCGGGGCACAGATACGCAGTATTTT. It specifies CSVGWRGTDTQYF.

The chain couples TRBV30 to TRBJ1-1; 10 bases are a match to TRBD1. There are 13 residues in the CDR3. Germline V CDR1 and CDR2: GTSNPN, SVGIG (reference sequence). V lost 3 bases to trimming and J lost 8 bases; unmatched junction nucleotides: 6. In DNA form, the CDR3 reads TGTGCCTGGAGCGGGGGACAGGGGATAGAAGCTTTCTTT. It specifies CAWSGGQGIEAFF.

The V gene is TRBV30, the J gene TRBJ2-3; TRBD2 aligns across 12 bases. Trimming removed 8 bases from V and 4 bases from J; junction bases left unmatched: 7. CDR3 length equals 14 residues. Germline values: CDR1 GTSNPN, CDR2 SVGIG (reference sequence). CDR3 sequence reads: CARGLAGYSDTQYF. The DNA for the CDR3 is TGTGCCCGGGGACTAGCGGGTTACTCAGATACGCAGTATTTT.

This sequence joins TRBV7-9 and TRBJ2-2; D unresolved. Trimming removed 3 bases at V and 1 base at J, with 6 bases between. CDR1 is SEHNR and CDR2 is FQNEAQ in the germline V gene (reference sequence). This CDR3 spans 14 amino acids. The CDR3 DNA reads as TGTGCCAGCAGCTTCAGGCAGAACACCGGGGAGCTGTTTTTT. Translated: CASSFRQNTGELFF.

The V call is TRBV4-1, the J call TRBJ1-6; tentatively, D is TRBD1 (6 bases). Germline-derived CDR1 and CDR2 are MGHRA and YSYEKL. The CDR3 totals 15 residues. V was cut by 4 bases and J by 10 bases, with 17 bases left in between. In nucleotides, the CDR3 is TGCGCCAGCAGCCGGACCGTGGGGGCGGTCTCACCCCTCCACTTT. It is translated as CASSRTVGAVSPLHF.

The chain uses TRBV30 and TRBJ2-5; D not certain. Germline V gene data show CDR1 as GTSNPN and CDR2 as SVGIG (reference sequence). This CDR3 comprises 12 residues. V dropped 3 bases and J dropped 1 base, with 6 bases sitting between them. CDR3 loop: CAWRVSQETQYF. CDR3 DNA: TGTGCCTGGAGGGTTTCCCAAGAGACCCAGTACTTC.